The 10 T cell receptor beta chains below come from one sample, sequenced in a study of blood T cell repertoires in COVID-19 (dated by TCRdb to 2020 to 2022). The protocol used for the library was the immunoSEQ multiplex PCR assay. TCRdb carries this immuneACCESS record with in-frame sequences only. Its versions omit some clonotypes, under half of them owing to an unresolved V gene in the studies checked, with the rest unexplained. This sample comprises 200,000 to 250,000 clones, about 80% of them detected only once. The ten most abundant clones make up 4.9% of the sample. Sequencing input: peripheral blood. The receptors originated from a woman older than 75 with active or convalescent COVID-19.

This clone was seen a single time. The chain is built from TRBV5-6 and TRBJ2-7; the match to TRBD1 covers 10 bases. This CDR3 is 19 amino acids long. With V trimmed by 3 bases and J by 3 bases, 18 bases remained unmatched. CDR1 SGHDT and CDR2 YYEEEE come from the germline V gene. The DNA of the CDR3 is TGTGCCAGCAGCTCACCTCGCGACAGGGGGCGGGTAATTAACTACGAGCAGTACTTC. Translating gives CASSSPRDRGRVINYEQYF.

This rearrangement joins TRBV3-1 (or the pseudogene TRBV3-2) to TRBJ1-2; tentatively, D is TRBD1 (6 bases). Deletions cut 1 base from V and 4 bases from J, with 13 bases between. The germline V gene has CDR1 LGHDT and CDR2 YNNKEL (reference sequence). The CDR3 runs 15 residues. The CDR3 here is CASSQGAQGIYGYTF. CDR3 sequence (DNA): TGTGCCAGCAGCCAAGGGGCACAGGGCATCTATGGCTACACCTTC.

The chain joins TRBV15 to TRBJ2-2; perhaps TRBD2 as D (6 bases). Germline CDR1 reads LNHNV; CDR2 reads YYDKDF (reference sequence). This CDR3 region has 15 residues. The V end lost 8 bases, the J end lost 2 bases, and 15 bases lay between the germline ends. Here the CDR3 DNA reads TGTGCCACCCGAAATTTCGGGGGTAACACCGGGGAGCTGTTTTTT. Encoded protein: CATRNFGGNTGELFF.

This clone is a singleton in its sample. This chain uses TRBV12-2 with TRBJ2-7; the table's D call, TRBD1, has no DNA check behind it. TRBV12-2 is a recognized pseudogene. The CDR3 covers 14 residues. The CDR3 sequence is CASRLEGVPYEQYF. The CDR3 DNA sequence: TGTGCAAGTCGCTTAGAGGGGGTACCCTACGAGCAGTACTTC.

This rearrangement joins TRBV11-3 to TRBJ2-1; 11 nucleotides line up with TRBD2. CDR1 and CDR2 from the germline V gene are SGHNT and YENEEA. This CDR3 has 15 residues. The V gene end was trimmed by 3 bases and the J gene end by 12 bases; junction bases not matched to a gene: 10. The CDR3 region has the DNA TGTGCCAGCAGCTTGACTAGCGGGGCCTTCGGGGGGCAGTTCTTC. It is translated as CASSLTSGAFGGQFF.

The rearrangement uses TRBV10-1 and TRBJ2-2; 8 bases are a match to TRBD1. Germline values: CDR1 WNHNN, CDR2 SYGVQD (reference sequence). After removal of 0 bases from V and 2 bases from J, the junction contained 5 bases not matched to a gene. The CDR3 is 17 amino acids. CDR3 DNA sequence: TGCGCCAGCAGTGAGTCGAGGCAGGGGGCTAACACCGGGGAGCTGTTTTTT. Translation gives CASSESRQGANTGELFF.

This chain links TRBV4-1 with TRBJ1-2; the match to TRBD1 covers 7 bases. Germline V gene data show CDR1 as MGHRA and CDR2 as YSYEKL. CDR3 length: 15 amino acids. Germline trimming cut 4 bases from V and 8 bases from J; bases unmatched to any gene: 13. The CDR3 sequence: CASSPWAGGSRGYTF. The CDR3 nucleotides read TGCGCCAGCAGCCCTTGGGCAGGGGGTTCAAGGGGCTACACCTTC.

This clone came up a few times. This chain joins TRBV5-4 and TRBJ1-1; D is undetermined. V was clipped by 1 base and J by 3 bases, with 4 bases between them. Germline CDR1 is SGHNT and CDR2 is YYREEE (reference sequence). This CDR3 comprises 12 residues. This chain's CDR3 is CASSLRDTEAFF. CDR3 bases: TGTGCCAGCAGCTTGAGAGACACTGAAGCTTTCTTT.

This rearrangement joins TRBV5-4 to TRBJ2-7, with 7 bases lining up with TRBD1. The CDR3 runs 17 residues. V lost 4 bases to trimming and J lost 4 bases; unmatched junction nucleotides: 17. CDR1 and CDR2 (germline): SGHNT, YYREEE (reference sequence). DNA for the CDR3: TGTGCCAGCAGCACCGCTACCGCCGGGACAGACCTTTACGAGCAGTACTTC. This gives the protein CASSTATAGTDLYEQYF.

The chain is built from TRBV5-1 and TRBJ2-7; 8 bases line up with TRBD1. This CDR3 contains 14 residues. J lost 2 bases, V lost 7 bases, and 8 bases had no gene match. In germline, CDR1 is SGHRS, CDR2 YFSETQ. CDR3 residues: CASGKDRGPYEQYF. The CDR3 nucleotides read TGCGCCAGCGGGAAAGACAGGGGACCCTACGAGCAGTACTTC.